The 26 T cell receptor beta chains below come from one sample, sequenced in a study of cytotoxic CD8 clonotypes in ibrutinib-treated CLL. Sequencing was performed with immunoSEQ multiplex PCR; in TCRdb, only in-frame clones are kept and a portion is missing. The table records 250,000 to 350,000 clones, around 76% of them present only once. Sequenced material: PBMCs, taken at disease progression, from a patient treated with ibrutinib. These receptors were taken from a human donor with chronic lymphocytic leukemia.

The CDR3 region has the DNA TGCAGTGCTAACACGAACACTGAAGCTTTCTTT. This sequence encodes CSANTNTEAFF. The gene calls are TRBV20-1 and TRBJ1-1, with no clear D. From germline, CDR1 is DFQATT and CDR2 SNEGSKA (reference sequence). The CDR3 sequence is 11 residues long. V lost 4 bases and J 1 base, leaving 4 bases between the germline ends.

V usage is TRBV5-4 and J usage is TRBJ2-7, with D tentatively TRBD1 (5 bases). The CDR3 covers 16 residues. With 4 bases removed from V and 5 bases from J, the gap between germline ends came to 22 bases. Germline-derived CDR1 and CDR2 are SGHNT and YYREEE (reference sequence). The CDR3 reads CASSRVGQGRVNEQYF. DNA for the CDR3: TGTGCCAGCAGCAGGGTAGGTCAGGGAAGAGTAAACGAGCAGTACTTC.

The chain recombines TRBV28 with TRBJ1-2; 9 nucleotides line up with TRBD1. This CDR3 region has 16 residues. The germline gives CDR1 MDHEN, CDR2 SYDVKM. The junction had 11 bases not matched to a gene; V was cut back by 7 bases and J by 2 bases. CDR3 nucleotide sequence: TGTGCCAGCACCACCTCAGGGGGACAGGGCAACTATGGCTACACCTTC. Translating it yields CASTTSGGQGNYGYTF.

The chain employs TRBV27 and TRBJ2-5; D is undetermined. The V end was cut by 5 bases, the J end by 1 base, with 11 bases between. The CDR3 runs 14 residues. Looked up from germline, CDR1 is MNHEY and CDR2 is SMNVEV (reference sequence). The CDR3 DNA follows: TGTGCCAGCAGTCCGAGCCCCCCCCAAGAGACCCAGTACTTC. Its translation: CASSPSPPQETQYF.

This clone was seen many times. V is TRBV29-1 and J is TRBJ2-7; D might be TRBD1 or TRBD2, each matching 7 bases. The CDR3 totals 12 residues. The V gene lost 7 bases and the J gene lost 5 bases, with 15 bases spanning the gap. Germline CDR1 and CDR2: SQVTM and ANQGSEA. Here the CDR3 reads CSGSTGRDEQYF. As DNA, the CDR3 is TGCAGCGGATCGACAGGGAGGGACGAGCAGTACTTC.

The chain is built from TRBV6-4 and TRBJ1-5; D is possibly TRBD1 (5 bases). CDR3 size: 14 residues. Looked up from germline, CDR1 is MRHNA and CDR2 is SNTAGT. V was pared by 4 bases and J by 7 bases, with 14 bases between. CDR3 coding DNA: TGTGCCAGCAGTGGTTACCCAGGGATCCAGCCCCAGCATTTT. This codes for CASSGYPGIQPQHF.

In this sample, this clone turned up a few times. In DNA, the CDR3 is TGTGCCAGCAGTCGCGTCGCGACAGGGAAAGGCTACACCTTC. Its protein product is CASSRVATGKGYTF. The rearrangement links TRBV27 to TRBJ1-2, with 7 bases fitting TRBD1. V lost 5 bases, J lost 8 bases, and 11 bases stayed unmatched. This CDR3 has 14 amino acids. Germline V CDR1 and CDR2: MNHEY, SMNVEV (reference sequence).

The table lists this clone with a few counts. The rearrangement uses TRBV10-2 and TRBJ2-7, with 8 bases that match TRBD2. The CDR3 is 13 amino acids. V shed 6 bases and J 3 bases; nucleotides not matched to a gene: 4. CDR1 WSHSY and CDR2 SAAADI come from the germline V gene. CDR3 coding DNA: TGCGCCAGCAGAGCAACTAGCGGCTACGAGCAGTACTTC. This translates into CASRATSGYEQYF.

This clone was detected only once. The V call is TRBV11-2, the J call TRBJ2-7; the match to TRBD1 covers 7 bases. The J segment lost 2 bases and the V segment lost 1 base, leaving 8 bases of the junction unmatched. Germline V gene data show CDR1 as SGHAT and CDR2 as FQNNGV. CDR3 length equals 16 residues. The CDR3 DNA reads as TGTGCCAGCAGCTTAGGTCCAGGGGGAAAAGCCTACGAGCAGTACTTC. It is translated as CASSLGPGGKAYEQYF.

The rearrangement uses TRBV2 and TRBJ1-2; D is perhaps TRBD1 (5 bases). This CDR3 has 12 residues. Germline CDR1 is SNHLY and CDR2 is FYNNEI. The ends were cut back, 8 bases at V and 8 bases at J, with 15 bases in the middle. The CDR3 loop is CASAQGSWGYTF. DNA for the CDR3: TGTGCCAGCGCTCAGGGATCGTGGGGCTACACCTTC.

V gene TRBV5-1 combines with J gene TRBJ2-7, with D unclear. The CDR3 consists of 14 residues. From germline, CDR1 is SGHRS and CDR2 YFSETQ. V was clipped by 3 bases and J by 1 base, with 11 bases between them. Written as DNA, the CDR3 is TGCGCCAGCAGCTCAGTGACCCCGTCCTACGAGCAGTACTTC. It codes for CASSSVTPSYEQYF.

The chain has TRBV28 and TRBJ2-1, with D uncertain. CDR3 length equals 13 residues. The germline V gene encodes CDR1 MDHEN and CDR2 SYDVKM. V was cut by 2 bases and J by 9 bases, with 11 bases left in between. DNA of the CDR3: TGTGCCAGCAGTTTAACAGCGTTCTCTGAGCAGTTCTTC. Its translation is CASSLTAFSEQFF.

The chain has TRBV6-1 and TRBJ1-2, with a tentative D call TRBD1 (5 bases). CDR3 length: 14 residues. Germline V gene data show CDR1 as MNHNS and CDR2 as SASEGT. Trimming cost V 6 bases and J 4 bases, with 15 bases left between them. The CDR3 protein is CASRETVGGYGYTF. The CDR3 nucleotides are TGTGCCAGCAGAGAGACCGTTGGGGGCTATGGCTACACCTTC.

This clone was observed once. This chain connects TRBV27 to TRBJ2-1; a possible D gene is TRBD2 (7 bases). Germline V CDR1 and CDR2: MNHEY, SMNVEV (reference sequence). The length of the CDR3 is 18 residues. V gave up 6 bases and J gave up 7 bases, with 28 bases separating them. As DNA, the CDR3 is TGTGCCAGCAGGAGGGGGTCCTCGGAGGGAGGGCCGAAGAATGAGCAGTTCTTC. Its translation is CASRRGSSEGGPKNEQFF.

The rearrangement links TRBV6-6 to TRBJ2-2; D is unresolved. The V end lost 5 bases, the J end lost 6 bases, and 10 bases lay between the germline ends. CDR3 length: 13 amino acids. Germline V gene sequence: CDR1 MNHNY, CDR2 SVGAGI (reference sequence). The CDR3 region is CASSENVAGELFF. CDR3 sequence (DNA): TGTGCCAGCAGTGAGAATGTAGCCGGGGAGCTGTTTTTT.

This chain joins TRBV5-1 and TRBJ1-1, with 8 bases fitting TRBD1. Looked up from germline, CDR1 is SGHRS and CDR2 is YFSETQ. J lost 0 bases, V lost 2 bases, and 18 bases had no gene match. CDR3 size: 20 residues. DNA for the CDR3: TGCGCCAGCAGCTTCGGCAGGGGGCGCTTAGTCGGTCGGATGAACACTGAAGCTTTCTTT. It translates to CASSFGRGRLVGRMNTEAFF.

The chain recombines TRBV6-6 with TRBJ2-3; 8 nucleotides line up with TRBD1. Germline assignment: CDR1 MNHNY and CDR2 SVGAGI (reference sequence). V lost 5 bases and J lost 0; bases outside the gene matches: 4. The CDR3 contains 15 residues. In nucleotides, the CDR3 is TGTGCCAGCAGTCCCAGGACAGGGAGCACAGATACGCAGTATTTT. Translated: CASSPRTGSTDTQYF.

The CDR3 loop reads CASSSPGLSNTGELFF. For the CDR3, the DNA is TGTGCCAGCAGTTCCCCGGGACTATCGAACACCGGGGAGCTGTTTTTT. The chain carries TRBV6-5 and TRBJ2-2; 7 nucleotides align to TRBD2. Losses at the gene ends were 4 bases for V and 0 bases for J; bases not matched to a gene: 5. The CDR3 is 16 residues long. Germline assignment: CDR1 MNHEY and CDR2 SVGAGI.

This clone was found a few times. J is TRBJ2-7 and V is TRBV4-1, with 9 bases matching TRBD1. V lost 4 bases, J lost 3 bases, and 4 bases stayed unmatched. The CDR3 spans 14 residues. The V gene's germline CDR1 is MGHRA and CDR2 YSYEKL. This CDR3 is CASSPGQGYYEQYF. CDR3 coding DNA: TGCGCCAGCAGCCCCGGACAGGGGTACTACGAGCAGTACTTC.

The rearrangement joins TRBV5-6 to TRBJ1-6; 8 bases agree with TRBD1. V was pared by 4 bases and J by 9 bases, with 3 bases of the junction left unmatched. The CDR3 is made up of 13 amino acids. In germline, CDR1 is SGHDT, CDR2 YYEEEE. In nucleotides, the CDR3 is TGTGCCAGCAGCCTCAGGGGGCCTTCACCCCTCCACTTT. It is translated as CASSLRGPSPLHF.

The chain uses TRBV7-9 and TRBJ1-2, with TRBD1 matching over 7 bases. Germline-derived CDR1 and CDR2 are SEHNR and FQNEAQ (reference sequence). V lost 4 bases and J lost 5; bases outside the gene matches: 4. CDR3 length: 13 residues. For the CDR3, the DNA is TGTGCCAGCAGCTCTGGGACAGCGTATGGCTACACCTTC. This gives the protein CASSSGTAYGYTF.

V and J are TRBV13 and TRBJ2-7, with TRBD1 identical over 9 bases. The germline CDR1 and CDR2 sequences are PRHDT and FYEKMQ (reference sequence). V shed 9 bases, J shed 7 bases, and the junction held 7 bases outside the gene matches. The CDR3 sequence is 12 residues long. This CDR3 is CASGHRGQEQYF. CDR3 DNA: TGTGCCAGTGGGCACAGGGGGCAAGAGCAGTACTTC.

Worth noting for this clone: Other DNA sequences in this specimen translate into the identical CDR3. The chain links TRBV5-1 to TRBJ1-2; 8 nucleotides align to TRBD1. The CDR3 covers 14 residues. The germline CDR1 and CDR2 sequences are SGHRS and YFSETQ. Losses at the gene ends were 2 bases for V and 4 bases for J; bases not matched to a gene: 4. The CDR3 coding sequence is TGCGCCAGCAGCTTAGGACAGGGAGGCTATGGCTACACCTTC. Amino acid sequence: CASSLGQGGYGYTF.

CDR3 loop: CASSQLTGPLRYGYTF. The CDR3 DNA is TGCGCCAGCAGCCAACTAACAGGGCCCCTACGGTATGGCTACACCTTC. V usage is TRBV4-1 and J usage is TRBJ1-2; D perhaps matches TRBD1 (6 bases). Germline loops: CDR1 MGHRA, CDR2 YSYEKL. The CDR3 runs to 16 residues. Trimming removed 2 bases from V and 5 bases from J, with 18 bases in between.

This clone was counted once. This chain uses TRBV5-1 with TRBJ2-1; 7 bases line up with TRBD1. The V gene's germline CDR1 is SGHRS and CDR2 YFSETQ. The CDR3 spans 15 residues. With V trimmed by 0 bases and J by 5 bases, 5 bases remained unmatched. CDR3 DNA: TGCGCCAGCAGCTTGGCGGGACAGAGTAACAATGAGCAGTTCTTC. It translates to CASSLAGQSNNEQFF.

This chain connects TRBV5-1 to TRBJ2-1, with 7 bases identical to TRBD2. The length of the CDR3 is 14 residues. Germline assignment: CDR1 SGHRS and CDR2 YFSETQ. With V trimmed by 3 bases and J by 2 bases, 2 bases remained unmatched. The CDR3 region is CASSWGGAYNEQFF. The CDR3 nucleotides read TGCGCCAGCAGCTGGGGGGGAGCCTACAATGAGCAGTTCTTC.